What follows are 30 T cell receptor beta chains derived from one specimen sequenced in a study of identical twins. TCRdb ran MiXCR on the 5' RACE reads and lists one entry per CDR3 protein. The sample contains 1.5 million to 2 million distinct CDR3 sequences, about 31% of which appear only once. Sequencing input: cord blood. Source of these receptors: a newborn girl in good health.

V usage is TRBV20-1 and J usage is TRBJ2-1, with TRBD2 matching over 7 bases. The V gene end was trimmed by 3 bases and the J gene end by 4 bases; junction bases not matched to a gene: 6. From germline, CDR1 is DFQATT and CDR2 SNEGSKA (reference sequence). The CDR3 is 14 amino acids. CDR3 protein: CSASGGRGYNEQFF. The DNA of the CDR3 is TGCAGTGCTAGTGGGGGGAGGGGTTACAATGAGCAGTTCTTC.

The rearrangement joins TRBV27 to TRBJ2-3; TRBD2 matches at 12 bases. The V segment lost 1 base and the J segment 0 bases; nucleotides outside the gene matches: 8. CDR3 size: 19 residues. Per the germline V gene, CDR1 is MNHEY and CDR2 is SMNVEV (reference sequence). The CDR3 DNA reads as TGTGCCAGCAGTTTATACGGGGGACTAGCGGGTGTGAGCACAGATACGCAGTATTTT. Its protein is CASSLYGGLAGVSTDTQYF.

Details on this clonotype: The conserved final phenylalanine or tryptophan is absent from the CDR3, which likely points to a read error. Because the CDR3's place on the DNA is in doubt, the DNA is left out and the CDR3 is given as listed by TCRdb. The rearrangement links TRBV28 to TRBJ2-1. Both ends counted, the CDR3 spans 11 residues. Germline values: CDR1 MDHEN, CDR2 SYDVKM. The CDR3 sequence: CASSFERRAFC.

The V gene is TRBV27, the J gene TRBJ2-1; 10 nucleotides match TRBD2. The J call could be wrong; TRBJ2-7 is a better fit for the DNA end. CDR1 and CDR2 from the germline V gene are MNHEY and SMNVEV (reference sequence). CDR3 length: 16 amino acids. CDR3 bases: TGTGCCAGCAGCCTTAGCGGGAGGACCTCCTACAATGAGCAGTACTTC. Amino acid sequence: CASSLSGRTSYNEQYF.

CDR3 DNA: TGCAGCGACTCTAGCGGGAGAGACGGTGAGCAGTTCTTC. Protein: CSDSSGRDGEQFF. The chain uses TRBV20-1 and TRBJ2-1; 10 bases map to TRBD2. The CDR3 spans 13 residues. The germline V gene has CDR1 DFQATT and CDR2 SNEGSKA (reference sequence).

The chain is built from TRBV5-1 and TRBJ2-1; TRBD2 matches at 7 bases. Trimming took 0 bases from V and 0 from J; bases not matched to a gene: 3. The CDR3 consists of 16 residues. Germline V gene sequence: CDR1 SGHRS, CDR2 YFSETQ. The CDR3 DNA follows: TGCGCCAGCAGCTTGGGACTAGCCTACTCCTACAATGAGCAGTTCTTC. It is translated as CASSLGLAYSYNEQFF.

The chain carries TRBV9 and TRBJ2-7, with D unclear. In germline, CDR1 is SGDLS, CDR2 YYNGEE. The V and J ends lost 0 bases and 5 bases respectively, with 9 bases between them. The CDR3 contains 13 residues. CDR3 sequence (DNA): TGTGCCAGCAGCGTAGCTTTATTCGACGAGCAGTACTTC. This sequence encodes CASSVALFDEQYF. Combining the CDR3 with reference TRBV9 and TRBJ2-7 gives the whole variable domain DSGVTQTPKHLITATGQRVTLRCSPRSGDLSVYWYQQSLDQGLQFLIQYYNGEERAKGNILERFSAQQFPDLHSELNLSSLELGDSALYFCASSVALFDEQYFGPGTRLTVT.

This clonotype was detected a few times. The chain is built from TRBV5-1 and TRBJ1-2, with D unresolved. V dropped 8 bases and J dropped 5 bases, with 10 bases sitting between them. Germline V gene sequence: CDR1 SGHRS, CDR2 YFSETQ. The CDR3 extends over 11 amino acids. CDR3 amino acids: CARRRSYGYTF. In DNA, the CDR3 is TGCGCCAGGCGCAGGTCTTATGGCTACACCTTC.

The chain joins TRBV3-1 to TRBJ2-7; D is undetermined. Trimming cost V 0 bases and J 4 bases, with 10 bases left between them. The CDR3 is 14 amino acids. The germline CDR1 and CDR2 sequences are LGHDT and YNNKEL (reference sequence). The CDR3 coding sequence is TGTGCCAGCAGCCAAGATGGGCTCGGATACGAGCAGTACTTC. This encodes CASSQDGLGYEQYF.

This chain joins TRBV3-1 and TRBJ2-3; 9 positions agree with TRBD2. The junction had 3 bases not matched to a gene; V was cut back by 1 base and J by 10 bases. Per the germline V gene, CDR1 is LGHDT and CDR2 is YNNKEL (reference sequence). This CDR3 comprises 13 residues. The CDR3 DNA sequence: TGTGCCAGCAGCCAAGCAGCGGGAGGCGCGCAGTATTTT. Its protein product is CASSQAAGGAQYF.

CDR3 sequence: CASSYSGGKPNYGYTF. CDR3 sequence (DNA): TGTGCCAGCAGTTACTCTGGCGGCAAGCCTAACTATGGCTACACCTTC. The J gene is TRBJ1-2, the V gene TRBV6-6; D ambiguous. This CDR3 region has 16 residues. V lost 0 bases and J 0 bases, leaving 11 bases between the germline ends. Germline V lookup: CDR1 MNHNY, CDR2 SVGAGI (reference sequence).

V usage is TRBV2 and J usage is TRBJ1-1; D unresolved. This CDR3 is 10 amino acids long. V lost 9 bases and J 8 bases, leaving 10 bases between the germline ends. Germline loops: CDR1 SNHLY, CDR2 FYNNEI. CDR3 sequence: CARQQLEAFF. Here the CDR3 DNA reads TGTGCCAGGCAACAGCTAGAAGCTTTCTTT.

This clonotype turned up a few times. The chain recombines TRBV20-1 with TRBJ2-7, with D perhaps matching TRBD1 or TRBD2 (5 bases each). The CDR3 loop spans 16 amino acids. Germline V gene lookup returns CDR1 DFQATT and CDR2 SNEGSKA (reference sequence). Trimming took 0 bases from V and 3 from J, leaving 18 bases between them. DNA for the CDR3: TGCAGTGCTAGAGAGTCCGGGACCTGGGGGTACTACGAGCAGTACTTC. It yields the protein CSARESGTWGYYEQYF.

This clonotype has just a few counts. The chain joins TRBV20-1 to TRBJ2-7; 10 bases match TRBD1. The V gene end was trimmed by 0 bases and the J gene end by 0 bases; junction bases not matched to a gene: 5. The germline CDR1 and CDR2 sequences are DFQATT and SNEGSKA (reference sequence). CDR3 size: 16 residues. CDR3 sequence reads: CSARDRDRGPSYEQYF. CDR3 coding DNA: TGCAGTGCTAGAGATCGGGACAGGGGCCCCTCCTACGAGCAGTACTTC.

This clonotype was found a few times. CDR3 residues: CASSYSEREGSYEQYF. The CDR3, as DNA: TGTGCCAGCAGTTACTCTGAGCGGGAGGGCTCCTACGAGCAGTACTTC. The chain recombines TRBV6-2 or TRBV6-3 with TRBJ2-7; 10 nucleotides line up with TRBD2. The junction had 2 bases not matched to a gene; V was cut back by 0 bases and J by 0 bases. The CDR3 contains 16 residues. Germline CDR1 MNHEY, CDR2 SVGEGT.

As concerns this clonotype: It may be a read error: a sequence one base away is much more abundant. V is TRBV4-2 and J is TRBJ2-1; D might be TRBD2 (5 bases). This CDR3 has 10 amino acids. Trimming left V 7 bases short and J 10 bases short, with 8 bases between. Germline V gene sequence: CDR1 LGHNA, CDR2 YNFKEQ. The CDR3 bases are TGTGCCAGCAAGCAGCGGGAGCAGTTCTTC. Protein sequence: CASKQREQFF.

This clonotype showed up just once. This chain links TRBV29-1 with TRBJ2-7; no reliable D call. The germline V and J ends were trimmed by 1 base and 7 bases, with 14 bases remaining between them. From germline, CDR1 is SQVTM and CDR2 ANQGSEA. The CDR3 has 13 residues. The CDR3 DNA reads as TGCAGCGTTGAAGGGTCGGGCTTATGGGAGCAGTACTTC. It codes for CSVEGSGLWEQYF.

This clonotype was picked up a small number of times. This chain links TRBV29-1 with TRBJ1-2; weak D call: TRBD1 (5 bases). This CDR3 spans 14 amino acids. Trimming took off 5 bases at V and 2 bases at J, with 15 bases between the two ends. Germline V gene data show CDR1 as SQVTM and CDR2 as ANQGSEA. The CDR3: CSVLSGAGNYGYTF. CDR3 in DNA: TGCAGCGTTCTTTCCGGGGCTGGGAACTATGGCTACACCTTC.

Comment on this clonotype: One end of the junction varies from germline; a read error may be responsible. J is TRBJ1-4 and V is TRBV7-9; unclear D gene. This CDR3 comprises 14 residues. Germline assignment: CDR1 SEHNR and CDR2 FQNEAQ (reference sequence). For the CDR3, the DNA is TGTGCCAACAGCGAATCAGAGGCTAATGAAAAACTGTTTTTT. It yields the protein CANSESEANEKLFF.

J is TRBJ1-3 and V is TRBV20-1; a weak D match, TRBD1 (5 bases). Germline CDR1 DFQATT, CDR2 SNEGSKA (reference sequence). Trimming stripped 3 bases from V and 0 bases from J, with 15 bases between. This CDR3 has 16 residues. The CDR3 loop reads CSASSGLSASGNTIYF. CDR3 in DNA: TGCAGTGCTAGCTCGGGACTTTCGGCCTCTGGAAACACCATATATTTT.

The chain carries TRBV29-1 and TRBJ2-7, with D perhaps being TRBD1 or TRBD2 (5 bases each). The CDR3 is 13 amino acids. Germline V gives CDR1 SQVTM, CDR2 ANQGSEA. V lost 5 bases and J 2 bases, leaving 13 bases between the germline ends. The CDR3 is CSVLGVGTYEQYF. The DNA for the CDR3 is TGCAGCGTTTTGGGGGTGGGGACCTACGAGCAGTACTTC.

This clonotype was seen a handful of times. The chain is built from TRBV2 and TRBJ2-1, with a weak D call TRBD2 (6 bases). The CDR3 is 13 residues long. CDR1 and CDR2 from the germline V gene are SNHLY and FYNNEI. V gave up 10 bases and J gave up 3 bases, with 13 bases separating them. CDR3 sequence (DNA): TGTGCCAACCTGCAGGGAGGCTACAATGAGCAGTTCTTC. It is translated as CANLQGGYNEQFF.

The chain is built from TRBV28 and TRBJ2-5; possibly TRBD2 for D (6 bases). The germline V and J ends were trimmed by 4 bases and 3 bases, with 15 bases remaining between them. The CDR3 has 15 residues. Germline CDR1 and CDR2: MDHEN and SYDVKM. Written as DNA, the CDR3 is TGTGCCAGCAGTTCACCCCTCGCTAGCGAAGAGACCCAGTACTTC. Its protein product is CASSSPLASEETQYF.

This clonotype came up a few times. The chain couples TRBV7-9 to TRBJ1-2; 11 bases are shared with TRBD1. The CDR3 length is 15 residues. Germline trimming cut 4 bases from V and 4 bases from J; bases unmatched to any gene: 5. Germline V gene data show CDR1 as SEHNR and CDR2 as FQNEAQ (reference sequence). This CDR3 is CASSSGQGATYGYTF. CDR3 sequence (DNA): TGTGCCAGCAGCTCCGGACAGGGGGCGACCTATGGCTACACCTTC.

CDR3 sequence reads: CASSGGAKRYEQYF. The CDR3 DNA reads as TGTGCCAGCAGCGGGGGGGCCAAGCGGTACGAGCAGTACTTC. The V gene is TRBV2, the J gene TRBJ2-7; 8 nucleotides line up with TRBD2. The germline V gene encodes CDR1 SNHLY and CDR2 FYNNEI. After removal of 6 bases from V and 4 bases from J, the junction contained 8 bases not matched to a gene. The CDR3 consists of 14 residues. Together with reference TRBV2 and TRBJ2-7, the CDR3 gives the full variable domain: EPEVTQTPSHQVTQMGQEVILRCVPISNHLYFYWYRQILGQKVEFLVSFYNNEISEKSEIFDDQFSVERPDGSNFTLKIRSTKLEDSAMYFCASSGGAKRYEQYFGPGTRLTVT.

The V gene is TRBV3-1, the J gene TRBJ2-7, with 11 nucleotides matching TRBD2. The CDR3 runs to 16 residues. Germline-derived CDR1 and CDR2 are LGHDT and YNNKEL (reference sequence). Trimming cost V 3 bases and J 0 bases; bases outside gene matches: 4. CDR3 sequence (DNA): TGTGCCAGCAGCCAGGAGACTAGCGGGATCTCCTACGAGCAGTACTTC. It is translated as CASSQETSGISYEQYF.

In its sample, this clonotype was seen once. The chain is built from TRBV27 and TRBJ2-4; 16 bases map to TRBD2. Matching the DNA end better, TRBJ2-5 makes the J call doubtful. CDR1 and CDR2 from the germline V gene are MNHEY and SMNVEV (reference sequence). The CDR3 is 18 amino acids. The CDR3 loop reads CASSFAGTSGRAGETQYF. CDR3 in DNA: TGTGCCAGCAGTTTTGCCGGGACTAGCGGGAGGGCCGGAGAGACCCAGTACTTC.

The gene calls are TRBV7-2 and TRBJ2-4; either TRBD1 or TRBD2 may fit D (5 bases each). Trimming shortened V by 1 base and J by 1 base, and 17 bases separated the two germline ends. Germline loops: CDR1 SGHTA, CDR2 FQGNSA. This CDR3 region has 18 residues. The CDR3 reads CASSLVVNPGPAKNIQYF. The CDR3 DNA reads TGTGCCAGCAGCTTAGTGGTTAATCCGGGACCTGCCAAAAACATTCAGTACTTC.

This clonotype was detected ten times or more. The chain recombines TRBV5-1 with TRBJ2-3; tentative D call: TRBD1 (6 bases). CDR3 size: 15 residues. V was cut by 4 bases and J by 0 bases, with 12 bases left in between. Germline V lookup: CDR1 SGHRS, CDR2 YFSETQ. CDR3: CASSLRGQSTDTQYF. In nucleotides, the CDR3 is TGCGCCAGCAGCCTGCGCGGACAGAGCACAGATACGCAGTATTTT.

The rearrangement joins TRBV20-1 to TRBJ2-2, with 10 bases that match TRBD2. The ends lost 6 bases at V and 5 bases at J; junction bases unmatched: 9. Per germline, CDR1 DFQATT and CDR2 SNEGSKA (reference sequence). CDR3 length equals 15 residues. The CDR3 nucleotides read TGCAGTGCGCCCATACTAGCGGGAAGAACCGGGGAGCTGTTTTTT. Translation gives CSAPILAGRTGELFF.